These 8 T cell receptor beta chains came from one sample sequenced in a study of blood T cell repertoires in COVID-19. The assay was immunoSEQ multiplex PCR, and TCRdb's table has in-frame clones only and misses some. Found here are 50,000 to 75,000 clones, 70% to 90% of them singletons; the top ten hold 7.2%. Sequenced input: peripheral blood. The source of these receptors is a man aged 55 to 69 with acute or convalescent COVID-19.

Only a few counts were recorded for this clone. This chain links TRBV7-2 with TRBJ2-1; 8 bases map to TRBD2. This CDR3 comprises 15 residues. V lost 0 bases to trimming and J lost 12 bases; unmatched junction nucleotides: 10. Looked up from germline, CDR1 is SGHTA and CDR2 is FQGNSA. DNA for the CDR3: TGTGCCAGCAGCTTAGCCGGCGGGGGGACAATGTTGCAGTTCTTC. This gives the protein CASSLAGGGTMLQFF. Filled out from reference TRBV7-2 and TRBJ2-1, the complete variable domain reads GAGVSQSPSNKVTEKGKDVELRCDPISGHTALYWYRQSLGQGLEFLIYFQGNSAPDKSGLPSDRFSAERTGGSVSTLTIQRTQQEDSAVYLCASSLAGGGTMLQFFGPGTRLTVL.

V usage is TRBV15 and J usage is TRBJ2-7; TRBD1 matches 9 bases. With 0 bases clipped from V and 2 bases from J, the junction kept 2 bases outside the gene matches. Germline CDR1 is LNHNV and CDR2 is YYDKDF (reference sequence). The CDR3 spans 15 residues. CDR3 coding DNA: TGTGCCACCAGCAGAGACCGGGACAGGGCCTACGAGCAGTACTTC. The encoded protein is CATSRDRDRAYEQYF.

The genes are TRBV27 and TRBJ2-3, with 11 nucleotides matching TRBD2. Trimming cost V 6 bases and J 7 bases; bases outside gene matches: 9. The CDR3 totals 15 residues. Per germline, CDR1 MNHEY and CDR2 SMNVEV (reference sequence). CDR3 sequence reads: CASRLAGAYTHTQYF. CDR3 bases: TGTGCCAGCAGACTAGCGGGGGCCTATACCCATACGCAGTATTTT.

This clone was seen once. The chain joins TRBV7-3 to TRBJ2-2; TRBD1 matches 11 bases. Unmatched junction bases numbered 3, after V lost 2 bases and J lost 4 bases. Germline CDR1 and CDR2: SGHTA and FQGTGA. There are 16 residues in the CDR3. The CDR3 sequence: CASSLPGTGGTGELFF. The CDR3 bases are TGTGCCAGCAGCTTACCCGGGACAGGGGGCACCGGGGAGCTGTTTTTT.

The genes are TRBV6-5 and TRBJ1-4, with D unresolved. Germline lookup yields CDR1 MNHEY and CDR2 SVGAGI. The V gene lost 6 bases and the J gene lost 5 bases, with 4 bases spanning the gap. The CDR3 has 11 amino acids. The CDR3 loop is CASSQNEKLFF. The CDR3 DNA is TGTGCCAGCAGCCAGAATGAAAAACTGTTTTTT.

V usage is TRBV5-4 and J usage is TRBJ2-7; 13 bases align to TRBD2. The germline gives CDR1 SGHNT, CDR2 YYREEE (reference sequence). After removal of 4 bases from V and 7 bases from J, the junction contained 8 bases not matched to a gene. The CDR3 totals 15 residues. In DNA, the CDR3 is TGTGCCAGCAGCATACCCGGGACTAGCGGGGTGGAGCAGTACTTC. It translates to CASSIPGTSGVEQYF.

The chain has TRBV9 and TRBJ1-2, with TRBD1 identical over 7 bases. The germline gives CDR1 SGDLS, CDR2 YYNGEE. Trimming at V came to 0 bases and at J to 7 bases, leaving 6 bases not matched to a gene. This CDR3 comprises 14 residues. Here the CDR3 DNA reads TGTGCCAGCAGCGTAGATCCGGACAGGCCTGGCTACACCTTC. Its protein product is CASSVDPDRPGYTF.

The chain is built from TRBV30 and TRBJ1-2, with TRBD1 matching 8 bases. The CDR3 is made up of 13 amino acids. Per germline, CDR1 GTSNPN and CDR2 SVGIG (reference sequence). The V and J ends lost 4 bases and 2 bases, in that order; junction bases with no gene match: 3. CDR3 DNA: TGTGCCTGGATGGCAGGGGGCAACTATGGCTACACCTTC. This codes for CAWMAGGNYGYTF.